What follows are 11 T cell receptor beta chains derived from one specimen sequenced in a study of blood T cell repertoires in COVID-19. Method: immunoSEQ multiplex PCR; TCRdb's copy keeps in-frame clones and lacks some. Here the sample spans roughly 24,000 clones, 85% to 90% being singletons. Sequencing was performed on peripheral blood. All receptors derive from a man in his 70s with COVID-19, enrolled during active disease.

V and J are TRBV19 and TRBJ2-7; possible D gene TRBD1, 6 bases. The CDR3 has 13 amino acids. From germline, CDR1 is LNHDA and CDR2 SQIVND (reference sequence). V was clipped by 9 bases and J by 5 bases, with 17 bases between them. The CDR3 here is CASSPRTANEQYF. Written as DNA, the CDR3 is TGTGCCAGCAGCCCTAGGACAGCGAACGAGCAGTACTTC. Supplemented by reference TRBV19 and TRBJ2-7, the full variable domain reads DGGITQSPKYLFRKEGQNVTLSCEQNLNHDAMYWYRQDPGQGLRLIYYSQIVNDFQKGDIAEGYSVSREKKESFPLTVTSAQKNPTAFYLCASSPRTANEQYFGPGTRLTVT.

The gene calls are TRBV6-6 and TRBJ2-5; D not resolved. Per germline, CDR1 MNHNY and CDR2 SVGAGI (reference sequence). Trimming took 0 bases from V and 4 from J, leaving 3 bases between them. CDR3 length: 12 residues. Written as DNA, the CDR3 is TGTGCCAGCAGTTACTCCCGAGAGACCCAGTACTTC. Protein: CASSYSRETQYF.

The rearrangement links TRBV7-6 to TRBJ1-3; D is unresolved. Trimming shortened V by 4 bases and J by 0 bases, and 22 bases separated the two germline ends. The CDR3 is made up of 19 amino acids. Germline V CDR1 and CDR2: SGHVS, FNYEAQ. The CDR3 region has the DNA TGTGCCAGCAGCTCCCTTATCCTCCAAGCGAAATTCTCTGGAAACACCATATATTTT. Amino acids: CASSSLILQAKFSGNTIYF.

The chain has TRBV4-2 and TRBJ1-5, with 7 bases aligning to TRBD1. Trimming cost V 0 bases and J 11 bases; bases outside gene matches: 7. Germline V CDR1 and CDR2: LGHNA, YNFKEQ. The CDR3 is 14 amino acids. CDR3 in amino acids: CASSQDGGGEAQHF. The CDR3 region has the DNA TGTGCCAGCAGCCAAGACGGAGGGGGCGAAGCCCAGCATTTT.

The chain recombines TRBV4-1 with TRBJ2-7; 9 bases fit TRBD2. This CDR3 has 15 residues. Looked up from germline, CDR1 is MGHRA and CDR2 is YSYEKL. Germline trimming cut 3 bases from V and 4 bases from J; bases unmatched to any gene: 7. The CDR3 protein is CASSHAGGIGYEQYF. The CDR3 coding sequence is TGCGCCAGCAGCCACGCGGGGGGGATCGGGTACGAGCAGTACTTC.

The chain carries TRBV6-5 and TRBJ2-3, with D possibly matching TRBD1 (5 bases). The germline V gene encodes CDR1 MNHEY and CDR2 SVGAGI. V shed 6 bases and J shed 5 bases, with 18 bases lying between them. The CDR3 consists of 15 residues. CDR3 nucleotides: TGTGCCAGCAGGAGAGCAGGGATCAGACTAGATACGCAGTATTTT. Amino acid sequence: CASRRAGIRLDTQYF.

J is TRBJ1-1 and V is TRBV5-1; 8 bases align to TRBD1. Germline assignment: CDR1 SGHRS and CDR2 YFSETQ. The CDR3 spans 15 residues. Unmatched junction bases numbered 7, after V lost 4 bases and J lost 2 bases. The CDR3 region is CASSPGDRRNTEAFF. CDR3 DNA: TGCGCCAGCAGCCCCGGGGACAGGCGTAACACTGAAGCTTTCTTT.

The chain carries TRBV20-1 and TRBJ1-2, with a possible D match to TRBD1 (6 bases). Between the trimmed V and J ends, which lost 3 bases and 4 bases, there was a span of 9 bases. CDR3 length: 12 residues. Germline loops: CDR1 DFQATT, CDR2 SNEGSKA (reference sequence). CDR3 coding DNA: TGCAGTGCTAGTGAGGGGGGCTATGGCTACACCTTC. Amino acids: CSASEGGYGYTF.

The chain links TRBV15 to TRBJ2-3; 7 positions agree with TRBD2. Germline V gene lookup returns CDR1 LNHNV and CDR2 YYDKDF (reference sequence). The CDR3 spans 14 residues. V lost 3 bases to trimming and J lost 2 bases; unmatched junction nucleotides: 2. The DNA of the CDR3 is TGTGCCACCAGCAGGACTAGCATCACAGATACGCAGTATTTT. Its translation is CATSRTSITDTQYF.

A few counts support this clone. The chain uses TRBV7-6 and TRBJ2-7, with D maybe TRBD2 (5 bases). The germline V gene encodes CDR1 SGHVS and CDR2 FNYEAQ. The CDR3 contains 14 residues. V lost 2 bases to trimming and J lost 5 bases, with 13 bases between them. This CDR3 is CASSLLSYGDEQYF. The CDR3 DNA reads TGTGCCAGCAGCTTATTATCGTACGGGGACGAGCAGTACTTC.

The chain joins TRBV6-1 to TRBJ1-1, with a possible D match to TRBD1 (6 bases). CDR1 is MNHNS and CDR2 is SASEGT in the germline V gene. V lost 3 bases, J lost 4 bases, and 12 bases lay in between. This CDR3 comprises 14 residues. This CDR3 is CASSDPGEGTEAFF. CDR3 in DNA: TGTGCCAGCAGTGACCCAGGGGAGGGCACTGAAGCTTTCTTT.